This T cell receptor beta chain is from a study of post-analysis software for immune sequencing data. CDR1 is LNHNV and CDR2 is YYDKDF in the germline V gene (reference sequence). Trimming took off 0 bases at V and 2 bases at J, with 8 bases between the two ends. This CDR3 comprises 14 residues. Study-wide points: Significantly lower normalized Chao1 diversity was seen in multiple sclerosis patients than in controls. F measure showed strong co-clustering of same-batch samples. TRBV5-6, TRBV5-1 and TRBV20-1 were among several TRBV segments more frequent in patients than controls.

The authors incorporated unique molecular identifiers into the TCR beta cDNA libraries. TCRdb itself ran the PCR reads through MiXCR, one entry per CDR3 protein. The data show roughly 800,000 distinct CDR3 sequences, 35% to 55% seen once. Comments on this clonotype: Its antigen remains unidentified.

Material for sequencing was blood. The chain carries TRBV15 and TRBJ2-7; D unresolved. This TCR was sampled from a girl between 5 and 17 years old with multiple sclerosis. CDR3 DNA sequence: TGTGCCACCAGCAGAGATCGAAGGGCCTACGAGCAGTACTTC. Translated, it gives CATSRDRRAYEQYF. The variable domain in full, with the rest retrieved from reference TRBV15 and TRBJ2-7, is DAMVIQNPRYQVTQFGKPVTLSCSQTLNHNVMYWYQQKSSQAPKLLFHYYDKDFNNEADTPDNFQSRRPNTSFCFLDIRSPGLGDTAMYLCATSRDRRAYEQYFGPGTRLTVT.